This entry lists 5 T cell receptor beta chains sequenced from one sample in a study of radiotherapy plus CTLA-4 blockade in lung cancer. Assay: immunoSEQ multiplex PCR; the TCRdb copy retains only in-frame clones and omits some. The sample yields some 78,000 clones, about 86% seen once. The sequencing used peripheral blood, collected from a patient treated with radiotherapy plus ipilimumab. These receptors came from a human donor with non-small cell lung cancer who had a partial response to radiotherapy plus ipilimumab.

This chain joins TRBV30 and TRBJ1-1; perhaps TRBD1 as D (5 bases). Trimming took off 0 bases at V and 4 bases at J, with 12 bases between the two ends. The CDR3 sequence is 14 residues long. The germline V gene encodes CDR1 GTSNPN and CDR2 SVGIG (reference sequence). DNA for the CDR3: TGTGCCTGGAGTGTCGGGGGGTCGAGCACTGAAGCTTTCTTT. As protein: CAWSVGGSSTEAFF. Together with reference TRBV30 and TRBJ1-1, the CDR3 gives the full variable domain: SQTIHQWPATLVQPVGSPLSLECTVEGTSNPNLYWYRQAAGRGLQLLFYSVGIGQISSEVPQNLSASRPQDRQFILSSKKLLLSDSGFYLCAWSVGGSSTEAFFGQGTRLTVV.

This chain uses TRBV27 with TRBJ2-7, with D maybe TRBD1 (5 bases). CDR1 and CDR2 (germline): MNHEY, SMNVEV (reference sequence). Trimming pared 6 bases from V and 4 bases from J, leaving 10 bases between. The CDR3 length is 12 residues. The CDR3: CASRGRAYEQYF. CDR3 coding DNA: TGTGCCAGCAGGGGCAGGGCGTACGAGCAGTACTTC.

The chain couples TRBV9 to TRBJ2-1, with 11 bases aligning to TRBD2. The CDR3 extends over 15 amino acids. V shed 2 bases, J shed 5 bases, and the junction held 3 bases outside the gene matches. CDR1 is SGDLS, CDR2 YYNGEE, per germline. In DNA, the CDR3 is TGTGCCAGCAGCGTTGGACTAGCGGGCAACAATGAGCAGTTCTTC. Translating gives CASSVGLAGNNEQFF.

The rearrangement links TRBV6-5 to TRBJ2-1; 8 bases map to TRBD1. J gave up 6 bases and V 0 bases, and 7 bases lay outside the gene matches. This CDR3 is 16 amino acids long. Germline lookup yields CDR1 MNHEY and CDR2 SVGAGI. This CDR3 is CASSYSYRGLSNEQFF. DNA of the CDR3: TGTGCCAGCAGTTACTCGTACAGGGGGTTGAGCAATGAGCAGTTCTTC.

V is TRBV9 and J is TRBJ2-1; TRBD2 might be the D (6 bases). CDR1 is SGDLS, CDR2 YYNGEE, per germline. The CDR3 sequence is 13 residues long. Trimming stripped 3 bases from V and 4 bases from J, with 8 bases between. CDR3 bases: TGTGCCAGCAGCGAGACTAGTTACAATGAGCAGTTCTTC. This sequence encodes CASSETSYNEQFF.